This TCR beta chain was identified in a study of cytomegalovirus exposure and HLA in healthy donors. Study-wide findings and caveats: Later analysis demonstrated an association between a missense DCLRE1C variant and TCR beta V- and J-gene trimming. Rare TCR sequences predominated, though certain public TCRs were found in many donors.

The CDR3 runs 16 residues. CDR1 SEHNR and CDR2 FQNEAQ come from the germline V gene (reference sequence). The primer mix had 60 Vbeta and 13 Jbeta primers. Using immunoSEQ multiplex PCR, the repertoire was profiled, and TCRdb retains in-frame clones only, with some absent. The top ten clones hold more than 2.5% of a sample with 120,000 to 150,000 clones, roughly 80% of them seen once. About this clone: Antigen: not known. One junction end does not reproduce the germline sequence, and a read error may be involved.

This TCR was sampled from a man aged 35 to 55 in good health and CMV-seronegative. The chain links TRBV7-9 to TRBJ2-7, with D possibly being TRBD1 (6 bases). Input material: PBMCs. The CDR3 protein is CSSSFDRRQISYEQYF. CDR3 coding DNA: TGTTCCAGCAGCTTCGACAGGAGACAAATCTCCTACGAGCAGTACTTC.